A single sample gave rise to the 17 T cell receptor beta chains below, sequenced in a study of T cell responses to AZD1222 COVID-19 vaccine. Clones were sequenced by immunoSEQ multiplex PCR, and TCRdb holds only the in-frame ones, with some missing. The sample lists 95,000 to 150,000 clones; approximately 89% were seen once. This specimen consisted of peripheral blood, obtained on day 0 of AZD1222 vaccination. These receptors were taken from an adult in good health.

V is TRBV10-2 and J is TRBJ2-2, with D perhaps assigned TRBD1 or TRBD2 (5 bases each). CDR3 size: 15 residues. V lost 7 bases and J 5 bases, leaving 17 bases between the germline ends. Germline CDR1 and CDR2: WSHSY and SAAADI. In DNA form, the CDR3 reads TGCGCCAGCATGGGGACCTGGGCCGGGACCGGGGAGCTGTTTTTT. It specifies CASMGTWAGTGELFF.

The chain uses TRBV2 and TRBJ1-4; D is ambiguous. V shed 6 bases and J shed 10 bases, with 12 bases lying between them. CDR3 length: 12 amino acids. Germline V gene sequence: CDR1 SNHLY, CDR2 FYNNEI. This chain's CDR3 is CASRKDVGKLFF. The CDR3 bases are TGTGCCAGCAGGAAGGATGTGGGAAAACTGTTTTTT.

The gene calls are TRBV10-2 and TRBJ2-1, with a tentative D call TRBD1 (5 bases). Germline V CDR1 and CDR2: WSHSY, SAAADI. The CDR3 is 16 amino acids. The V end lost 2 bases, the J end lost 2 bases, and 13 bases lay between the germline ends. DNA for the CDR3: TGCGCCAGCAGTGAGCAAGGGCAGGGCGCCTACAATGAGCAGTTCTTC. Encoded protein: CASSEQGQGAYNEQFF.

The chain is built from TRBV6-5 and TRBJ1-4, with D perhaps TRBD1 (6 bases). Germline V gene sequence: CDR1 MNHEY, CDR2 SVGAGI. The CDR3 is 14 residues long. The V and J ends lost 5 bases and 3 bases respectively, with 10 bases between them. The CDR3 bases are TGTGCCAGCAGTAAACAGGGATCTAATGAAAAACTGTTTTTT. Protein: CASSKQGSNEKLFF.

The rearrangement links TRBV19 to TRBJ2-1; D is unclear. CDR1 is LNHDA, CDR2 SQIVND, per germline (reference sequence). This CDR3 has 16 residues. Trimming removed 3 bases from V and 1 base from J, with 13 bases in between. The CDR3 loop is CASSILPAGSYNEQFF. For the CDR3, the DNA is TGTGCCAGTAGTATTCTGCCAGCAGGTTCCTACAATGAGCAGTTCTTC.

The gene calls are TRBV28 and TRBJ2-7; D not certain. The CDR3 runs 14 residues. The V and J ends lost 6 bases and 0 bases respectively, with 12 bases between them. The germline V gene has CDR1 MDHEN and CDR2 SYDVKM. CDR3 bases: TGTGCCAGCAGATTAACCGCCAGCTCCTACGAGCAGTACTTC. It translates to CASRLTASSYEQYF.

The rearrangement links TRBV18 to TRBJ2-1, with 7 bases fitting TRBD2. V lost 5 bases, J lost 5 bases, and 3 bases stayed unmatched. CDR3 length: 13 amino acids. Germline CDR1 reads KGHSH; CDR2 reads LQKENI. CDR3 DNA: TGTGCCAGCTCAGTAGCGGGTAACAATGAGCAGTTCTTC. Translation: CASSVAGNNEQFF. Complete variable domain (other parts from reference TRBV18 and TRBJ2-1): NAGVMQNPRHLVRRRGQEARLRCSPMKGHSHVYWYRQLPEEGLKFMVYLQKENIIDESGMPKERFSAEFPKEGPSILRIQQVVRGDSAAYFCASSVAGNNEQFFGPGTRLTVL.

In DNA form, the CDR3 reads TGTGCCACCAGTGATTTGGTCGGCTACCTCCGCGAGCAGTACTTC. Translation gives CATSDLVGYLREQYF. The rearrangement joins TRBV24-1 to TRBJ2-7; the D is unclear. The CDR3 is 15 amino acids. V lost 0 bases and J 6 bases, leaving 14 bases between the germline ends. Germline V CDR1 and CDR2: KGHDR, SFDVKD.

The rearrangement links TRBV2 to TRBJ2-4, with TRBD2 as a possible D gene (6 bases). The ends were cut back, 10 bases at V and 10 bases at J, with 14 bases in the middle. This CDR3 has 11 residues. CDR1 SNHLY and CDR2 FYNNEI come from the germline V gene. The CDR3 DNA follows: TGTGCCACCTTGACTGCGGGGATTCAGTACTTC. It is translated as CATLTAGIQYF.

This chain connects TRBV9 to TRBJ2-4; 7 nucleotides line up with TRBD1. In germline, CDR1 is SGDLS, CDR2 YYNGEE. CDR3 length: 12 amino acids. V lost 1 base and J lost 16; bases outside the gene matches: 8. As DNA, the CDR3 is TGTGCCAGCAGCGTACAAACAGGGGTCCAATACTTC. Protein product: CASSVQTGVQYF.

The chain is built from TRBV6-6 and TRBJ1-5; D gene uncertain. The V and J ends lost 0 bases and 2 bases respectively, with 11 bases between them. The germline gives CDR1 MNHNY, CDR2 SVGAGI (reference sequence). The CDR3 is 16 residues long. The CDR3 DNA reads as TGTGCCAGCAGTTACTCGGGCGGGCCACGCAATCAGCCCCAGCATTTT. Translation gives CASSYSGGPRNQPQHF.

The chain employs TRBV30 and TRBJ1-5, with TRBD1 as a possible D gene (5 bases). CDR1 is GTSNPN and CDR2 is SVGIG in the germline V gene (reference sequence). The V end was cut by 2 bases, the J end by 7 bases, with 18 bases between. The CDR3 spans 15 residues. CDR3 residues: CAWSPGTPGRQPQHF. Here the CDR3 DNA reads TGTGCCTGGAGTCCGGGGACCCCCGGTAGGCAGCCCCAGCATTTT.

The J gene is TRBJ1-4, the V gene TRBV30; D gene ambiguous. CDR3 length: 13 amino acids. Trimming pared 2 bases from V and 7 bases from J, leaving 11 bases between. Germline CDR1 GTSNPN, CDR2 SVGIG (reference sequence). In DNA form, the CDR3 reads TGTGCCTGGAGTATCACCTCCCCTGAAAAACTGTTTTTT. This translates into CAWSITSPEKLFF.

J is TRBJ1-1 and V is TRBV6-4; D remains unclear. This CDR3 is 13 amino acids long. Trimming took off 5 bases at V and 3 bases at J, with 10 bases between the two ends. Germline V gives CDR1 MRHNA, CDR2 SNTAGT. In DNA form, the CDR3 reads TGTGCCAGCAGTCGGGAGGGATACACTGAAGCTTTCTTT. It translates to CASSREGYTEAFF.

V and J are TRBV29-1 and TRBJ1-2; perhaps TRBD1 as D (6 bases). Germline lookup yields CDR1 SQVTM and CDR2 ANQGSEA. V gave up 4 bases and J gave up 7 bases, with 25 bases separating them. The CDR3 runs 16 residues. The CDR3: CSVARRDTNPGGGYTF. The CDR3 nucleotides read TGCAGCGTTGCCAGGAGGGACACCAATCCGGGGGGTGGCTACACCTTC.

Written as DNA, the CDR3 is TGCAGCGTTGAAGATCGGGGCGCTGAAGCTTTCTTT. Protein sequence: CSVEDRGAEAFF. This chain uses TRBV29-1 with TRBJ1-1, with D perhaps matching TRBD1 (5 bases). This CDR3 contains 12 residues. Deletions cut 0 bases from V and 6 bases from J, with 8 bases between. CDR1 and CDR2 from the germline V gene are SQVTM and ANQGSEA.

This chain connects TRBV3-1 (or the pseudogene TRBV3-2) to TRBJ2-2, with 7 bases aligning to TRBD2. The trim removed 1 base at V and 4 bases at J, leaving 9 bases unmatched. Germline values: CDR1 LGHDT, CDR2 YNNKEL (reference sequence). CDR3 length: 17 residues. The CDR3: CASSQVGGGGGTGELFF. CDR3 nucleotide sequence: TGTGCCAGCAGCCAAGTCGGAGGCGGGGGAGGCACCGGGGAGCTGTTTTTT.